Reported below is one T cell receptor beta chain. Its target is not known. Here immunoSEQ multiplex PCR was the method, and the copy in TCRdb shows in-frame clones only, minus some. The repertoire consists of tens of thousands of clones, with around 86% occurring once and the leading ten covering just under 8.5%. The ends were cut back, 4 bases at V and 2 bases at J, with 11 bases in the middle. Germline loops: CDR1 SGHAT, CDR2 FQNNGV. CDR3 length equals 14 residues. The data derive from a study of somatic mutations in cytotoxic T cells in rheumatoid arthritis. Whole-study results and caveats: Of the expanded CD8+ clones, the antigen targets were not known.

The gene calls are TRBV11-2 and TRBJ2-5; D is ambiguous. Material: CD8+ T cells sorted from blood. The clonotype was recovered from an adult with rheumatoid arthritis. CDR3 sequence reads: CASSSWSEQETQYF. DNA of the CDR3: TGTGCCAGCAGCTCTTGGAGCGAGCAAGAGACCCAGTACTTC.